Below are 11 T cell receptor beta chains sequenced from a single sample in a study of blood T cells in healthy people across ages. The authors ran a second PCR of about 7 to 11 cycles using a sample-barcoded 5' primer and a J-beta primer mix. TCRdb re-called the 5' RACE reads through MiXCR, storing one row per CDR3 protein. The sample lists 1.5 million to 1.9 million distinct CDR3 sequences, approximately 43% seen once, with under 5% in the top ten. The sequencing input was blood. All receptors come from a woman between 18 and 30 years old in good health.

The gene calls are TRBV20-1 and TRBJ1-1; TRBD1 might be the D (6 bases). Germline loops: CDR1 DFQATT, CDR2 SNEGSKA (reference sequence). The CDR3 consists of 15 residues. With 2 bases removed from V and 1 base from J, the gap between germline ends came to 14 bases. In DNA, the CDR3 is TGCAGTGCTAGATCATGGGGCAGGGGGAACACTGAAGCTTTCTTT. It is translated as CSARSWGRGNTEAFF.

The J gene is TRBJ2-5, the V gene TRBV7-2, with D possibly being TRBD1 (6 bases). Per the germline V gene, CDR1 is SGHTA and CDR2 is FQGNSA. The CDR3 totals 16 residues. V shed 3 bases and J shed 1 base, with 15 bases lying between them. The CDR3 DNA sequence: TGTGCCAGCAGCTTGGGGTTGGGGGCCGTCCAAGAGACCCAGTACTTC. It translates to CASSLGLGAVQETQYF.

The V gene is TRBV28, the J gene TRBJ1-2; D is unresolved. CDR3 length equals 12 residues. V gave up 7 bases and J gave up 2 bases, with 8 bases separating them. Germline V CDR1 and CDR2: MDHEN, SYDVKM. DNA of the CDR3: TGTGCCAGCACCCCGAAGAACTATGGCTACACCTTC. Protein product: CASTPKNYGYTF.

A few counts support this clonotype. This chain connects TRBV7-2 to TRBJ2-7, with D perhaps matching TRBD2 (6 bases). Trimming took 2 bases from V and 7 from J, leaving 15 bases between them. Germline loops: CDR1 SGHTA, CDR2 FQGNSA. The CDR3 runs to 14 residues. CDR3 loop: CASSLIGGALEQYF. The CDR3 region has the DNA TGTGCCAGCAGCTTAATAGGCGGGGCCCTGGAGCAGTACTTC.

This clonotype has a handful of counts. In DNA form, the CDR3 reads TGTGCCAGCAGCCACCCCCAGACTAGCTATGGCTACACCTTC. It is translated as CASSHPQTSYGYTF. This sequence joins TRBV13 and TRBJ1-2; D is unresolved. Germline-derived CDR1 and CDR2 are PRHDT and FYEKMQ (reference sequence). CDR3 length: 14 residues. Trimming shortened V by 5 bases and J by 4 bases, and 14 bases separated the two germline ends.

The chain joins TRBV20-1 to TRBJ2-2; D might be TRBD1 or TRBD2, each matching 5 bases. The CDR3 sequence is 13 residues long. V lost 7 bases and J lost 2, with 11 bases in between. From germline, CDR1 is DFQATT and CDR2 SNEGSKA (reference sequence). In nucleotides, the CDR3 is TGCAGTGTACCGGGACGAAACACCGGGGAGCTGTTTTTT. Protein: CSVPGRNTGELFF.

This chain uses TRBV6-5 with TRBJ2-1, with TRBD1 matching 7 bases. Germline V gene data show CDR1 as MNHEY and CDR2 as SVGAGI. This CDR3 has 12 residues. The J segment lost 14 bases and the V segment lost 5 bases, leaving 9 bases of the junction unmatched. DNA of the CDR3: TGTGCCAGCAGTATAGGGGACAGAAGAGAGTTCTTC. Translated, it gives CASSIGDRREFF.

This chain joins TRBV4-2 and TRBJ2-5; 9 nucleotides agree with TRBD2. The germline CDR1 and CDR2 sequences are LGHNA and YNFKEQ. V gave up 5 bases and J gave up 1 base; unmatched junction bases: 11. CDR3 length: 17 amino acids. Here the CDR3 DNA reads TGTGCCAGCAGCTTAAGCGGTCTAGCGGGACCCCAAGAGACCCAGTACTTC. This sequence encodes CASSLSGLAGPQETQYF.

The chain carries TRBV4-3 and TRBJ2-1; TRBD2 might be the D (5 bases). The CDR3 loop spans 15 amino acids. Between the trimmed V and J ends, which lost 4 bases and 2 bases, there was a span of 12 bases. Germline V CDR1 and CDR2: LGHNA, YSLEER. Here the CDR3 DNA reads TGCGCCAGCAGCCCATACACGGGGACCTACAATGAGCAGTTCTTC. Amino acids: CASSPYTGTYNEQFF.

V and J are TRBV28 and TRBJ1-5; TRBD1 aligns across 7 bases. CDR1 and CDR2 from the germline V gene are MDHEN and SYDVKM. V shed 3 bases and J 0 bases; nucleotides not matched to a gene: 8. The CDR3 sequence is 17 residues long. The CDR3 DNA sequence: TGTGCCAGCAGTTTCCAGGGGGTCCTAGTTAGCAATCAGCCCCAGCATTTT. Translated, it gives CASSFQGVLVSNQPQHF.

This clonotype came up many times. V is TRBV6-2 or TRBV6-3 and J is TRBJ2-5, with TRBD2 as a possible D gene (6 bases). Germline values: CDR1 MNHEY, CDR2 SVGEGT. Trimming took off 7 bases at V and 1 base at J, with 10 bases between the two ends. This CDR3 has 13 residues. The CDR3, as DNA: TGTGCCAGCAACAAGGGACTCCAAGAGACCCAGTACTTC. Amino acid sequence: CASNKGLQETQYF.